This TCR beta chain derives from a study of beta chain features in type 1 diabetes (dated by TCRdb to 2017 to 2018). Looking at the study overall: No differences in mean age, gender distribution, total cell number or subset yield were found between patients and healthy donors. The study compared TCRB repertoires of sorted circulating CD4+ T cell subsets between recently diagnosed type 1 diabetes patients and matched healthy donors. Regulatory and stem cell-like memory subsets were isolated from only 8 patients and roughly eight healthy donors, whereas naive and central memory subsets came from all 28 donors. A total of over 90,000,000 sorted cells were examined across all samples, and a strong correlation was observed between cell number per subset and RNA yield. Here is what the overall study found, with its caveats: At VDJ recombination sites, patients with type 1 diabetes made fewer insertions and deleted more nucleotides, a pattern implying thymic rearrangement abnormalities. A moderate but significant shortening of TCRB CDR3 length was observed in type 1 diabetes patients in all four CD4+ subsets. PCR might favor shorter templates, but patient and control samples were amplified and corrected together, so any skew would affect both groups equally. Because cDNA was sequenced instead of genomic DNA, highly expressing activated cells could be over-represented, though the groups showed no difference in activation or CD3 levels. HLA sub-analyses involved small numbers of individuals, so any influence of HLA type on TCRB rearrangement remained unresolved. Naive, central memory and regulatory TCRB repertoires appeared more similar among patients than among healthy donors.

From each donor, a single peripheral blood sample of around 120 mL on average was drawn into heparinised tubes. Naive, central memory, regulatory and stem cell-like memory CD4+ T cells were sorted on a BD FACSAria II using a panel including CD45RO, CCR7, CD25, CD127, CD95 and CD27. A purity above 98% was achieved for all sorted populations. Right away, PBMCs were isolated by Lymphoprep density gradient centrifugation and were stained directly, with no culture step. To minimize batch effects, samples were stained and sorted in pairs, one healthy donor with one patient per experiment. The High Capacity cDNA Reverse Transcription Kit was used to reverse transcribe all of the isolated RNA, meaning that expressed TCRB transcripts were what got sequenced. Deep immunoSEQ sequencing was performed on naive, central memory and regulatory T cell samples, with an average of around 3.5 million total reads per sample. Sorted cells were lysed in RLT buffer and RNA was extracted with DNase-treated RNeasy Micro or Mini kits, depending on cell number. To prevent cross-contamination, each cell subset was processed individually, whereas patient and healthy donor samples were processed jointly. The immunoSEQ multiplex PCR was used to amplify TCRB sequences from cDNA, generating 87-bp fragments that spanned the CDR3 region. The amplicons were sequenced using the Illumina HiSeq platform. The published analysis was carried out like this. Synthetic template baselines were used to correct PCR bias computationally, reads within Hamming distance 2 were collapsed, and singletons that could not be merged were discarded. Reads were aligned to IMGT to assign V, D and J genes, CDR3 length, and insertions or deletions at six rearrangement sites. Clonotype counts were normalized to sorted cell number within each subset before computing true diversity and Gini coefficients with the tcR R package. The overlap coefficient, calculated on TCRB nucleotide sequences, was used to quantify repertoire sharing. Here the immuneACCESS table is served through TCRdb, limited to in-frame sequences with V and J called. Missing clones are a known gap in these copies; in checked studies unresolved V genes cover under half, and the rest lacks a known reason. The V and J calls and clone size come from that table; D and trimming were worked out from the DNA. This sample has 300,000 to 350,000 clones in its table, and around 8% of those were observed once. The ten top clones hold approximately 0.47% of the sample.

In regard to this clone: Its antigen is still unknown. There are no base qualities to consult, and no much larger clone falls within one base.

The V end loses 2 bases and the J end loses 5 bases, and a stretch of 11 bases separates them. The CDR3 has 14 amino acids, counting the end cysteine and phenylalanine. The entry retains the CDR3 DNA only, 42 bases that are in frame from base 1. The germline V gene yields SGHRS for CDR1 and YFSETQ for CDR2. The chain couples TRBV5-1 to TRBJ2-1, with no D gene named confidently. The sample was central memory CD4+ T cells from blood. This clonotype was sampled from a woman aged 18-29 years in good health. The CDR3 here reads CASSLGGPHNEQFF. The DNA sequence is given as TGCGCCAGCAGCTTAGGCGGCCCTCACAATGAGCAGTTCTTC.